Only one count was recorded for the clone carrying this T cell receptor beta chain. The sample belongs to a study of technical replicates of blood from a few donors. TCRdb's table, derived via immunoSEQ multiplex PCR, lists solely in-frame clones and lacks some. The sample contains about 49,000 clones, approximately 90% of which appear only once. This sequence originates from a human donor in good health. Some clones in this sample may be carry-over from other donors' samples. The sequencing sample was made of PBMCs.

CDR3: CAWHSRLAYGYTF. The CDR3 DNA sequence: TGTGCCTGGCACTCTAGGTTGGCCTATGGCTACACCTTC. The chain carries TRBV30 and TRBJ1-2; D gene ambiguous. V was shortened by 5 bases and J by 4 bases, with 14 bases between the two germline ends. The CDR3 length is 13 residues. The germline V gene has CDR1 GTSNPN and CDR2 SVGIG (reference sequence).